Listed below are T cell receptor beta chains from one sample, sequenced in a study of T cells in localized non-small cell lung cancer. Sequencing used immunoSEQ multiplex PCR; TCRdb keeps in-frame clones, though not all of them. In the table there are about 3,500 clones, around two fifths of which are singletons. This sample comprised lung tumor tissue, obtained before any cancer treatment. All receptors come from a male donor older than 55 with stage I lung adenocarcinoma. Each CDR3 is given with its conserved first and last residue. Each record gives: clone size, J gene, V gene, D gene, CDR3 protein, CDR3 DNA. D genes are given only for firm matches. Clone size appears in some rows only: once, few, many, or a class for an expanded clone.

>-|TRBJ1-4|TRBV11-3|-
CASSLGLRVDEKLFF
TGTGCCAGCAGCTTAGGTCTCCGCGTAGACGAAAAACTGTTTTTT
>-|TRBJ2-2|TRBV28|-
CASSLLDRQTRELFF
TGTGCCAGCAGTTTACTGGACAGACAGACGCGGGAGCTGTTTTTT
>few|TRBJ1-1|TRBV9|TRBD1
CASSVQGESTEAFF
TGTGCCAGCAGCGTGCAGGGGGAGAGCACTGAAGCTTTCTTT
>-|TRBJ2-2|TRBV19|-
CGSGNTGELFF
TGTGGGTCAGGGAACACCGGGGAGCTGTTTTTT
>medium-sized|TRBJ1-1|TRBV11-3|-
CASSRRREIMNTEAFF
TGTGCCAGCAGCCGTAGAAGAGAGATCATGAACACTGAAGCTTTCTTT
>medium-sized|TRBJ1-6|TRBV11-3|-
CASSLEGAWNSPLHF
TGTGCCAGCAGCTTAGAGGGGGCCTGGAATTCACCCCTCCACTTT
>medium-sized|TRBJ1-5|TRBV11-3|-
CASSSSRGNQPQHF
TGTGCCAGCAGCTCCTCTAGGGGCAATCAGCCCCAGCATTTT
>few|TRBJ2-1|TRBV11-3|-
CASSLEWGRYEQFF
TGTGCCAGCAGCTTAGAGTGGGGGCGGTACGAGCAGTTCTTC
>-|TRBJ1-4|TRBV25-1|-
CASSELRRGGREKLFF
TGTGCCAGCAGTGAATTAAGGCGGGGGGGACGGGAAAAACTGTTTTTT
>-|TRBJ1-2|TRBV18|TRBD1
CASSLTGESYGYTF
TGTGCCAGCTCACTTACAGGGGAGAGCTATGGCTACACCTTC
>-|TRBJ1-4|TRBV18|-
CASSPRTDSANEKLFF
TGTGCCAGCTCACCGAGGACAGATTCAGCTAATGAAAAACTGTTTTTT
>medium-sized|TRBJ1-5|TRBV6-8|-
CASSNAGEGGYQPQHF
TGTGCCAGCAGCAACGCTGGGGAGGGGGGGTATCAGCCCCAGCATTTT